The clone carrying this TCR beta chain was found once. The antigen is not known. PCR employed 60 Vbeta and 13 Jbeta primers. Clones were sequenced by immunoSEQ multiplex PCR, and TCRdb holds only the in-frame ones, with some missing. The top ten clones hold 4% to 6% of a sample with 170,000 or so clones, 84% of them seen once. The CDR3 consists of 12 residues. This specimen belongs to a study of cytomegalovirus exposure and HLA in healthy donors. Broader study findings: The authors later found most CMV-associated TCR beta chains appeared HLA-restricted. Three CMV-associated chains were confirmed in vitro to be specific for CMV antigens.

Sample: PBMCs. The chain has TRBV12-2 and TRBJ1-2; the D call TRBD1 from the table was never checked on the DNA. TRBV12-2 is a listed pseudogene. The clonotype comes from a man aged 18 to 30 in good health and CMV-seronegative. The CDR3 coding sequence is TGTGCAAGTCGCCGACAGGCGAATGGCTACACCTTC. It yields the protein CASRRQANGYTF.